A single sample gave rise to the 10 T cell receptor beta chains below, sequenced in a study of T cell repertoires in chronic hepatitis B (dated by TCRdb to between 2018 and 2020). To prepare the library, the immunoSEQ multiplex PCR assay was applied. The source is immuneACCESS, and TCRdb retained only in-frame sequences with V and J called. Part of the clones is not carried over; for the studies checked, unresolved V genes explain less than half of this, and the remainder is unexplained. This sample has over 550 clones in its table, and around 73% of those were observed once. The top ten constitute around 18% of the sample. Sequencing was done on a sample of total CD8+ T cells from PBMCs. These receptors all stem from a human donor with chronic hepatitis B virus infection.

The CDR3 reads CASSDTSGDYNEQFF. DNA for the CDR3: TGTGCCAGCAGTGACACTAGCGGGGACTACAATGAGCAGTTCTTC. J is TRBJ2-1 and V is TRBV6-4; TRBD2 agrees at 10 bases. The CDR3 totals 15 residues. Germline-derived CDR1 and CDR2 are MRHNA and SNTAGT. V trimming: 2 bases; J trimming: 3 bases; junction bases outside the gene matches: 1.

V gene TRBV6-1 combines with J gene TRBJ1-5; 7 bases agree with TRBD1. The CDR3 totals 15 residues. Looked up from germline, CDR1 is MNHNS and CDR2 is SASEGT. Trimming took 1 base from V and 7 from J; bases not matched to a gene: 7. For the CDR3, the DNA is TGTGCCAGCAGTGAAGGGGCAGGGGGTCACCAGCCCCAGCATTTT. It codes for CASSEGAGGHQPQHF.

The chain is built from TRBV7-8 and TRBJ2-3; TRBD2 agrees at 7 bases. The V gene's germline CDR1 is SGHVS and CDR2 FQNEAQ. There are 13 residues in the CDR3. V was clipped by 5 bases and J by 5 bases; unmatched bases: 4. CDR3 sequence: CASSASGLDTQYF. The CDR3 region has the DNA TGTGCCAGCAGCGCTAGCGGTCTAGATACGCAGTATTTT.

The J gene is TRBJ1-2, the V gene TRBV2; TRBD1 agrees at 9 bases. CDR1 and CDR2 from the germline V gene are SNHLY and FYNNEI. Germline trimming cut 8 bases from V and 3 bases from J; bases unmatched to any gene: 13. This CDR3 comprises 16 residues. DNA of the CDR3: TGTGCCAGCGAGGGACAGGGATCGCTCGGGGACTATGGCTACACCTTC. It specifies CASEGQGSLGDYGYTF.

The chain couples TRBV9 to TRBJ1-5; a weak D match, TRBD1 (6 bases). V was clipped by 3 bases and J by 9 bases, with 16 bases between them. The CDR3 is made up of 14 amino acids. CDR1 and CDR2 (germline): SGDLS, YYNGEE. The CDR3: CASSATGSMSPQHF. The CDR3 DNA reads as TGTGCCAGCAGCGCGACAGGCTCCATGTCGCCCCAGCATTTT.

There are a few counts of this clone. The chain couples TRBV5-1 to TRBJ1-5; TRBD1 matches 7 bases. The CDR3 consists of 14 residues. Germline trimming cut 0 bases from V and 6 bases from J; bases unmatched to any gene: 3. Germline V gene lookup returns CDR1 SGHRS and CDR2 YFSETQ. The CDR3 bases are TGCGCCAGCAGCTTGGGACAGGGAGTTCAGCCCCAGCATTTT. Translated, it gives CASSLGQGVQPQHF.

The rearrangement links TRBV6-1 to TRBJ2-2; D is unresolved. Trimming removed 8 bases from V and 0 bases from J, with 13 bases in between. The germline gives CDR1 MNHNS, CDR2 SASEGT. The CDR3 sequence is 15 residues long. CDR3 DNA: TGTGCCAGCCAAATCCTAAAGTCGAACACCGGGGAGCTGTTTTTT. Protein sequence: CASQILKSNTGELFF.

The V and J genes are TRBV14 and TRBJ2-5; no definite D call. The end of the DNA is better explained by TRBJ2-7, so the J call may be wrong. This CDR3 has 13 residues. The germline gives CDR1 SGHDN, CDR2 FVKESK. CDR3 nucleotides: TGTGCCAGCAGCCAAGGCCGGAATTACGAGCAGTACTTC. This translates into CASSQGRNYEQYF.

The chain links TRBV5-1 to TRBJ2-5; 7 bases are shared with TRBD1. The CDR3 length is 16 residues. Germline values: CDR1 SGHRS, CDR2 YFSETQ. V trimming: 0 bases; J trimming: 4 bases; junction bases outside the gene matches: 9. The CDR3 sequence: CASSLGQGGLGETQYF. CDR3 coding DNA: TGCGCCAGCAGCTTGGGACAGGGTGGGCTGGGAGAGACCCAGTACTTC.

The rearrangement links TRBV6-1 to TRBJ2-5, with a tentative D call TRBD2 (5 bases). This CDR3 is built from 16 residues. Germline CDR1 MNHNS, CDR2 SASEGT. Trimming left V 1 base short and J 9 bases short, with 21 bases between. Here the CDR3 reads CASSEVRGNAEMSQYF. CDR3 DNA sequence: TGTGCCAGCAGTGAAGTCCGGGGTAACGCCGAGATGTCCCAGTACTTC.